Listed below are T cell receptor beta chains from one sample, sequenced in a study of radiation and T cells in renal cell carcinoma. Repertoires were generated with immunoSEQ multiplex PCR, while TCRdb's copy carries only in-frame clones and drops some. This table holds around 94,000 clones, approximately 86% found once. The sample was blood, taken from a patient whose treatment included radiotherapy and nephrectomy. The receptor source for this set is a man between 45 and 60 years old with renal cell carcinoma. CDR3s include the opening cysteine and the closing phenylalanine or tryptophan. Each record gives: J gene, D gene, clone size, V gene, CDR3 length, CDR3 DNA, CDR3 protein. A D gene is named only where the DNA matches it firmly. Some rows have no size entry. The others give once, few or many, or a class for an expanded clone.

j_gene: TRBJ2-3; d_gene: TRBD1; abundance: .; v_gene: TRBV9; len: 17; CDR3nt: TGTGCCAGCAGCGCCCGGGACAGGGTAGGAGTATCAGATACGCAGTATTTT; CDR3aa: CASSARDRVGVSDTQYF
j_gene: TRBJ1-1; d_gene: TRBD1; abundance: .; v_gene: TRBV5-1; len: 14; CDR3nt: TGCGCCAGCGCTTCGACAGGGGGGGACACTGAAGCTTTCTTT; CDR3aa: CASASTGGDTEAFF
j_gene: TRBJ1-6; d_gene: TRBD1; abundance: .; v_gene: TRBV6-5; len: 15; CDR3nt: TGTGCCAGCAGTAGGCCGGGACAGGGAGATTCACCCCTCCACTTT; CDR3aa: CASSRPGQGDSPLHF
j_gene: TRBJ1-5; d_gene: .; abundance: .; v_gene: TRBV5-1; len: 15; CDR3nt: TGCGCCAGCAGCTTGGAAGGTTATAGCAATCAGCCCCAGCATTTT; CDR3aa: CASSLEGYSNQPQHF
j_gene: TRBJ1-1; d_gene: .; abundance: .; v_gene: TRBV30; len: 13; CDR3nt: TGTGCCTGGAGGGATAACGAAGCCACTGAAGCTTTCTTT; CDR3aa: CAWRDNEATEAFF
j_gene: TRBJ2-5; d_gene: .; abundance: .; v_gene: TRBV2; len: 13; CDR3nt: TGTGCCAGCAGTGTAGGGGGAATGGAGACCCAGTACTTC; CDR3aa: CASSVGGMETQYF
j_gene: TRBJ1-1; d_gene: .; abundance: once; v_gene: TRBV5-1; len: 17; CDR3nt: TGCGCCAGCAGCTTCTATTCCTTAAGGGGGGCGAGGACTGAAGCTTTCTTT; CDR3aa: CASSFYSLRGARTEAFF
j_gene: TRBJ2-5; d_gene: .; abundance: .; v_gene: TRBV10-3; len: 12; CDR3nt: TGTGCCATCAGTGAGTCTATGGAGACCCAGTACTTC; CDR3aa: CAISESMETQYF
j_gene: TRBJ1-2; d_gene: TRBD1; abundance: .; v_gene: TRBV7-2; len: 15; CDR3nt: TGTGCCAGCAGCTTAATGGGACAGGGAATCTATGGCTACACCTTC; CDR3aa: CASSLMGQGIYGYTF
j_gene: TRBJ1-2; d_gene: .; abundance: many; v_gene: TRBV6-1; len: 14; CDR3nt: TGTGCCAGCAGTGAATTGAAAGACCGTGCTGGCTACACCTTC; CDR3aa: CASSELKDRAGYTF
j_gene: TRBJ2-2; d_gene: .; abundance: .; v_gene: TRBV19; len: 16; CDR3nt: TGTGCCAGTAGTAGAATTTCCTCCCCAGGGACCGGGGAGCTGTTTTTT; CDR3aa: CASSRISSPGTGELFF
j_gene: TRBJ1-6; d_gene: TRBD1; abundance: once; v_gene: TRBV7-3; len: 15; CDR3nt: TGTGCCAGCAGCCTCTCGGGACAGGGGAATTCACCCCTCCACTTT; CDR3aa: CASSLSGQGNSPLHF
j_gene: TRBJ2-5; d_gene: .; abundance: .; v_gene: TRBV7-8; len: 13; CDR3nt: TGTGCCAGCAGCTTAGACAGCCAAGAGACCCAGTACTTC; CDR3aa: CASSLDSQETQYF
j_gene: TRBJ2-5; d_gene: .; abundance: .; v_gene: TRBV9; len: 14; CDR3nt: TGTGCCAGCAGAAAAACAGGGTATTCGGGGGCCCAGTACTTC; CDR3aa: CASRKTGYSGAQYF
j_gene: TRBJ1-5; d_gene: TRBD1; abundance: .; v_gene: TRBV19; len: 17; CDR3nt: TGTGCCAGTAGTATAAGGGGAGCTGGGACAGGGGATCAGCCCCAGCATTTT; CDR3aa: CASSIRGAGTGDQPQHF
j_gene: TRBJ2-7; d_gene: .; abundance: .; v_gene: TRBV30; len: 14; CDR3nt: TGTGCCTGGAGAAGGTCCGGGGGTTACTACGAGCAGTACTTC; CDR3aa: CAWRRSGGYYEQYF
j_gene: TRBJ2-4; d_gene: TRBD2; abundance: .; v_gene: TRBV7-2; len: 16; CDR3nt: TGTGCCAGCAGCTTTAGCGGGGGATTAGCCAAAAACATTCAGTACTTC; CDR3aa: CASSFSGGLAKNIQYF
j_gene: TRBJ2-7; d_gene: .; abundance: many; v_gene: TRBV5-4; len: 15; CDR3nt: TGTGCCAGCAGCTTGTCAGGTACGCCATTACGATTGCAGTACTTC; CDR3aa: CASSLSGTPLRLQYF
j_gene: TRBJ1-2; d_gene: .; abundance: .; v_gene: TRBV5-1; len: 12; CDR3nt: TGCGCCAGCAGCTTGATAGGGGAGTTCTACACCTTC; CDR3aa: CASSLIGEFYTF
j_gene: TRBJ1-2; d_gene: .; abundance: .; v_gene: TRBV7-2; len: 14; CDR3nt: TGTGCCAGCATGACCCAGGGCGGGCAATATGGCTACACCTTC; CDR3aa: CASMTQGGQYGYTF
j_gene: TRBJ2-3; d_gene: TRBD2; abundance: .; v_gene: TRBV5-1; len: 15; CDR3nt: TGCGCCAGCAGCTTGGGACTAGCGGGAGTAGATACGCAGTATTTT; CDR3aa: CASSLGLAGVDTQYF
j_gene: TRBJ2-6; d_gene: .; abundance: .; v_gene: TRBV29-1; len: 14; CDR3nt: TGCAGCGTTGGACAGGACTCTGGGGCCAACGTCCTGACTTTC; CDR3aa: CSVGQDSGANVLTF
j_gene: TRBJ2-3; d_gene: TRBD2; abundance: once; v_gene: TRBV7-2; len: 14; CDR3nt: TGTGCCAGCAGCTTAGCGGCGCGGGGGGGATCGCAGTATTTT; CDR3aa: CASSLAARGGSQYF
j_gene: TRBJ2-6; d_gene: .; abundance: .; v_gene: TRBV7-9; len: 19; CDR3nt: TGTGCCAGCAGCTTAGCGTTTGGAAAGGGGAAAGCTGGGGCCAACGTCCTGACTTTC; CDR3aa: CASSLAFGKGKAGANVLTF
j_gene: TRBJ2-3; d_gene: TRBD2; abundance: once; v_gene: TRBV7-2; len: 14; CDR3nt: TGTGCCAGCAGCTTTCGGGGGGGCACAGATACGCAGTATTTT; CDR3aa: CASSFRGGTDTQYF
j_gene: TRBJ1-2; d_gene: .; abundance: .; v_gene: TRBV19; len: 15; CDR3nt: TGTGCCAGTAGGAGCAACAGGCGAGGGGACTATGGCTACACCTTC; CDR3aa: CASRSNRRGDYGYTF
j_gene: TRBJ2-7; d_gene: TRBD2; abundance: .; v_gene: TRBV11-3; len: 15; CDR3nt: TGTGCCAGCAGCTTAGGTGTGAGCGGGATCTACGAGCAGTACTTC; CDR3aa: CASSLGVSGIYEQYF
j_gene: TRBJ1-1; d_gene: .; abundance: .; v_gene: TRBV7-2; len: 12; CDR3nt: TGTGCCAGCAGCCACAAGGTCACTGAAGCTTTCTTT; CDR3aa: CASSHKVTEAFF
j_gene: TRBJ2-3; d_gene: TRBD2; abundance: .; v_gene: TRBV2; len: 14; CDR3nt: TGTGCCAGCAGTGGAGGGACTAGCGCAGATACGCAGTATTTT; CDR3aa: CASSGGTSADTQYF
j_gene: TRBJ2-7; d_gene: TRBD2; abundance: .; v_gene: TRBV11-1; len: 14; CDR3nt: TGTGCCAGCAGCACGGGACTAGCGTCCTACGAGCAGTACTTC; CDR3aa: CASSTGLASYEQYF
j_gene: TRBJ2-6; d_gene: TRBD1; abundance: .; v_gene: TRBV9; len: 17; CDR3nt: TGTGCCAGCAGCGCTACGACAGGGGGCTCTGGGGCCAACGTCCTGACTTTC; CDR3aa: CASSATTGGSGANVLTF
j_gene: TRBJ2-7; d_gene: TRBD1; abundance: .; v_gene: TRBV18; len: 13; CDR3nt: TGTGCCAGCTCACCACAGGGGGCGGGCGAGCAGTACTTC; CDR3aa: CASSPQGAGEQYF
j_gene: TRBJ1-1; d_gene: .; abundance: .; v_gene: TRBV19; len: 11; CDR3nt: TGTGCCAGTAGACAGAACACTGAAGCTTTCTTT; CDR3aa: CASRQNTEAFF
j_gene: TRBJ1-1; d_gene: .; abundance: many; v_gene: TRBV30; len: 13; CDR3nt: TGTGCCTGGAGGTGGGGGCTGAACACTGAAGCTTTCTTT; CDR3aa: CAWRWGLNTEAFF
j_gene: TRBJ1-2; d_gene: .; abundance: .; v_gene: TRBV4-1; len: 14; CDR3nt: TGCGCCAGCAGCCAAGGGACGGGGACCTATGGCTACACCTTC; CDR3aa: CASSQGTGTYGYTF
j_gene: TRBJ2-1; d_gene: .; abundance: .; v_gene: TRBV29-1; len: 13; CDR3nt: TGCAGCGTCGACGTAAGCTCCTACAATGAGCAGTTCTTC; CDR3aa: CSVDVSSYNEQFF
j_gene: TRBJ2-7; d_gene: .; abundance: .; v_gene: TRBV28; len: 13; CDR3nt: TGTGCCAGCAGTTGGGCACGGACCTACGAGCAGTACTTC; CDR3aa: CASSWARTYEQYF
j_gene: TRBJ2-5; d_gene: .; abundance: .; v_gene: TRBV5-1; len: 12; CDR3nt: TGCGCCAGCAGCCCCAACCAAGAGACCCAGTACTTC; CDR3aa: CASSPNQETQYF
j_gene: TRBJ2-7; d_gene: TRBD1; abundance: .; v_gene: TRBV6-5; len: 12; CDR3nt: TGTGCCAGCAGCAGGACAGGGTTTGAGCAGTACTTC; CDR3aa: CASSRTGFEQYF
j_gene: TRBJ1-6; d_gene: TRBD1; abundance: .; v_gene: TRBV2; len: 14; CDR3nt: TGTGCCAGCAGCGGGGGGACAGATAATTCACCCCTCCACTTT; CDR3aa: CASSGGTDNSPLHF
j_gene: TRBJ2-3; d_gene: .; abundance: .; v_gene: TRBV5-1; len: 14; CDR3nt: TGCGCCAGCAGCTTTTCCCCCGCAACAGATACGCAGTATTTT; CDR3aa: CASSFSPATDTQYF
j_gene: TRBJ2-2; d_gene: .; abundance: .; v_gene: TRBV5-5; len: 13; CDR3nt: TGTGCCAGCAGCTTTTACACCACCGGGGAGCTGTTTTTT; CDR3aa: CASSFYTTGELFF